This note documents a single TCR beta chain sequence. Its antigen is still unknown. The germline V gene encodes CDR1 LNHDA and CDR2 SQIVND (reference sequence). Trimming shortened V by 1 base and J by 0 bases, and 6 bases separated the two germline ends. This CDR3 comprises 14 residues. The sample is drawn from a study of vaccination and CD4 T cells after COVID-19. As for treatment: roughly nine-day PBMC culture with coronavirus spike peptide pools or control peptides (ViraFEST assay). ViraFEST used peptide pools to expand antigen-specific T cells and subsequently sequenced their TCRs. Once obtained from cultured CD4+ T cells, the DNA was sequenced using the Oncomine TCR Beta short-read assay. From CD4+ T cells that had been cultured, genomic DNA was extracted. TCRdb redid the calling of the PCR reads with MiXCR, one entry per CDR3 protein. The table records more than 15,000 distinct CDR3 sequences, 50% to 60% of them present only once.

Material for sequencing was CD4+ T cells from blood, cultured in vitro. The chain recombines TRBV19 with TRBJ1-2, with D hard to call. This sequence was found in a human donor who had recovered from COVID-19. The CDR3 region has the DNA TGTGCCAGTAGTATAGGAGGGACTAACTATGGCTACACCTTC. Protein: CASSIGGTNYGYTF.